The rows below give T cell receptor beta chains drawn from one sample of a study of radiation and T cells in renal cell carcinoma. Clones were sequenced by immunoSEQ multiplex PCR, and TCRdb holds only the in-frame ones, with some missing. The repertoire has 15,000 or so clones, 62% of them found once; the top ten carry under 20%. Sequences were derived from tumor tissue, sampled from a patient whose treatment was nephrectomy without radiotherapy. All receptors come from a man in his 60s with renal cell carcinoma. Both conserved end residues are part of each CDR3. D genes are given only for firm matches. For some rows the clone size is stated as once, few or many, or as a class when expanded; others skip it.

V	size	length	J	D	DNA	CDR3
TRBV7-8	-	14	TRBJ1-5	-	TGTGCCAGCAGCTTAGGTGCCGCTAATCAGCCCCAGCATTTT	CASSLGAANQPQHF
TRBV6-1	-	13	TRBJ2-7	-	TGTGCCAGCAGTTCCGGGACCGGCTACGAGCAGTACTTC	CASSSGTGYEQYF
TRBV2	-	15	TRBJ1-3	-	TGTGCCAGCAGTGTATCCGGGTTTTTTGGAAACACCATATATTTT	CASSVSGFFGNTIYF
TRBV14	-	20	TRBJ2-5	TRBD2	TGTGCCAGCAGCCAAGATCGGGTCGGCCTAGCGGGAGGGCCGGGGGAGACCCAGTACTTC	CASSQDRVGLAGGPGETQYF
TRBV5-1	-	14	TRBJ2-5	-	TGCGCCAGCAGCTTCTCGGGGTTCCAAGAGACCCAGTACTTC	CASSFSGFQETQYF
TRBV14	few	14	TRBJ2-1	TRBD1	TGTGCCAGCAGCCACCGGGACAGGGGCAATGAGCAGTTCTTC	CASSHRDRGNEQFF
TRBV28	few	14	TRBJ2-7	TRBD1	TGTGCCAGCAGCCCCGGACAGGACAGGGCCGAGCAGTACTTC	CASSPGQDRAEQYF
TRBV5-5	-	15	TRBJ2-5	-	TGTGCCAGCAGCGGGGGGCAGGGATCCCACGAGACCCAGTACTTC	CASSGGQGSHETQYF
TRBV7-2	-	13	TRBJ2-5	-	TGTGCCAGCAGCTGGCGAGGGACAGAGACCCAGTACTTC	CASSWRGTETQYF
TRBV30	-	14	TRBJ1-4	TRBD1	TGTGCCTGGAACCGGGACAGGGGAAATGAAAAACTGTTTTTT	CAWNRDRGNEKLFF
TRBV5-4	-	14	TRBJ2-4	-	TGTGCCAGCAGCTTGGACAGGCGATCAGATATTCAGTACTTC	CASSLDRRSDIQYF
TRBV29-1	-	14	TRBJ1-1	TRBD1	TGCAGCTTTAGTAGTGGGACAGGGAACACTGAAGCTTTCTTT	CSFSSGTGNTEAFF
TRBV7-9	few	14	TRBJ2-3	TRBD2	TGTGCCAGCAGCCAGGGACTAGTGACAGATACGCAGTATTTT	CASSQGLVTDTQYF
TRBV7-6	few	13	TRBJ2-7	-	TGTGCCAGCAGCCCGGGACCGAACTACGAGCAGTACTTC	CASSPGPNYEQYF
TRBV5-1	-	14	TRBJ1-3	-	TGCGCCAGCAGCGGGGTGCCAGGTGGAAACACCATATATTTT	CASSGVPGGNTIYF
TRBV28	-	13	TRBJ1-2	TRBD1	TGTGCTTGGGGGAGGACAGGGGGTAACGGCTACACCTTC	CAWGRTGGNGYTF